The rows below give T cell receptor beta chains drawn from one sample of a study of blood T cells in healthy people across ages. MiXCR, run by TCRdb on the 5' RACE reads, gives a single entry per CDR3 protein. The sample contains over 700,000 distinct CDR3 sequences, 50% to 65% of which appear only once. The sequencing sample was made of blood. The receptor source for this set is a man at least 80 years old in good health. The CDR3 runs from the conserved cysteine through the conserved F or W. D genes are given only for firm matches. A row's size may be missing; if present it is once, few, many or a size class.

cdr3_nt cdr3_aa j_call clone_size v_call d_call
TGTGCCAGCACGGCTGGGACGGTGACCTACGAGCAGTACTTC CASTAGTVTYEQYF TRBJ2-7 - TRBV28 -
TGTGCCAGCAGTTTATCGGCAGGGGGGTACAATCAGCCCCAGCATTTT CASSLSAGGYNQPQHF TRBJ1-5 few TRBV27 TRBD1
TGTGCCATCAGTGAGTCGAATGTGGGCGGCTACACCTTC CAISESNVGGYTF TRBJ1-2 - TRBV10-3 -
TGTGCCAGCAATCTGGCGGGATGGGCAGATACGCAGTATTTT CASNLAGWADTQYF TRBJ2-3 - TRBV2 -
TGCAGCGTTGGCCAGGAGTGGGGGGACCAAGAGACCCAGTACTTC CSVGQEWGDQETQYF TRBJ2-5 - TRBV29-1 -
TGCGCCAGCCACGACAATATTTCTCCCGGGGAGCTGTTTTTT CASHDNISPGELFF TRBJ2-2 - TRBV5-1 -
TGTGCCAGCAGCTTAGCGTTATGGGAGCAGTACTTC CASSLALWEQYF TRBJ2-4 few TRBV7-9 -
TGCAGTGCTAGACTACAAAACGGGGACAGGATCAACAATCAGCCCCAGCATTTT CSARLQNGDRINNQPQHF TRBJ1-5 - TRBV20-1 TRBD1
TGTGCCAGCAGCCAAGGAGTGTCTGCCCTTGACAGATACGCGTATTTT CASSQGVSALDRYAYF TRBJ2-3 - TRBV4-2 -
TGTGCCACCAGTGGGACGGTGGACTACAATGAGCAGTTCTTC CATSGTVDYNEQFF TRBJ2-1 - TRBV24-1 -
TGTGTCATTGGAGGGGGCAGCAGCAATCAGCCCCAGCATTTT CVIGGGSSNQPQHF TRBJ1-5 - TRBV12-3/TRBV12-4 TRBD1
TGTGCCAGCAGTGAAAGGCTATCGGGGGATGAGCAGTTCTTC CASSERLSGDEQFF TRBJ2-1 few TRBV2 -
TGTGCCAGCAGCGCCAACCCTAGCGGGAGTAGCCATGAGCAGTTCTTC CASSANPSGSSHEQFF TRBJ2-1 - TRBV9 TRBD2
TGCAGCATTAAACTGGGGGACCTCGAGCAGTACTTC CSIKLGDLEQYF TRBJ2-7 - TRBV29-1 -
TGCAGTGCTAGTAAGGCCATGAACACTGAAGCTTTCTTT CSASKAMNTEAFF TRBJ1-1 - TRBV20-1 -
TGCAGCGCCGTCGTCAGGTTGGCCGGGGAGCTGTTTTTT CSAVVRLAGELFF TRBJ2-2 - TRBV29-1 -
TGCAGTGCTGTGCTCGAGGGGGCCGGGGAGTTCTTC CSAVLEGAGEFF TRBJ2-1 few TRBV20-1 TRBD1
TGTGCCAGCTCCTTAAACCAGGGGGCTTGGAGTGAGCAGTTCTTC CASSLNQGAWSEQFF TRBJ2-1 - TRBV18 TRBD1
TGCAGCGTTGGCCCCCCGAACAATGAGCAGTACTTC CSVGPPNNEQYF TRBJ2-7 - TRBV29-1 -
TGCGCCAGCAGCCAAGATCGGACAGACTTGAACACTGAAGCTTTCTTT CASSQDRTDLNTEAFF TRBJ1-1 - TRBV4-1 -
TGTGCCAGCAGCCGTTACTCTGGGGCCAACGTCCTGACTTTC CASSRYSGANVLTF TRBJ2-6 few TRBV7-3 -
TGTGCCAGCAGCTCTGTTCGGATCTCCTTTCGGGGTGAGCAGTTCTTC CASSSVRISFRGEQFF TRBJ2-1 - TRBV7-9 -
TGTGCCAGCAGCTTAGCTGGCGGGACCCAAGAGACCCAGTACTTC CASSLAGGTQETQYF TRBJ2-5 - TRBV7-3 -
TGTGCCAGCAGCACAGGGACAGGGGTGTACCAAGAGACCCAGTACTTC CASSTGTGVYQETQYF TRBJ2-5 many TRBV28 TRBD1
TGTGCCATCACGGGGGGAGATGGCTACACCTTC CAITGGDGYTF TRBJ1-2 few TRBV10-3 -
TGTGCCAGCAGGCCCAGAGATTCACCCCTCCACTTT CASRPRDSPLHF TRBJ1-6 few TRBV12-3/TRBV12-4 -
TGCGCCAGCAGCTTGGGTACCAGGGGCACCGGGGAGCTGTTTTTT CASSLGTRGTGELFF TRBJ2-2 few TRBV5-1 -
TGCAGTGCACCAACCAGGGGTGGCCAAGAGACCCAGTACTTC CSAPTRGGQETQYF TRBJ2-5 - TRBV20-1 -
TGTGCCAGCTCACGGGGACTAGCGGGAGAAGGCGAGCAGTACTTC CASSRGLAGEGEQYF TRBJ2-7 once TRBV18 TRBD2
TGTGCCAGCAGTTCCAGGATTGGGAACACTGAAGCTTTCTTT CASSSRIGNTEAFF TRBJ1-1 - TRBV7-2 -
TGTGCCAGCAGCTTAGGACCCCCACCGAATGAGCGGTTCTTC CASSLGPPPNERFF TRBJ2-1 - TRBV7-3 -
TGCAGCGCATTGACAGGGCAGGGCCTCGGGGAGCAGTACTTC CSALTGQGLGEQYF TRBJ2-5 few TRBV29-1 TRBD1
TGTGCCATCAGTGAGTCTAGCGGGAGGGCCGGTTGGGAGCAGTACTTC CAISESSGRAGWEQYF TRBJ2-5 - TRBV10-3 TRBD2
TGTGCCAGCAGTGAACGGGGGGCGCTCCCCACTGAAGCTTTCTTT CASSERGALPTEAFF TRBJ1-1 - TRBV27 -
TGTGCCAGCAGTAACTATCCGCCCGGGACAGGAGGGAGCTATGAGCAGTTCTTC CASSNYPPGTGGSYEQFF TRBJ2-1 few TRBV2 TRBD1
TGTGCCAGCAGCCGTGATCAGAATCGGGATGAGCAGTTCTTC CASSRDQNRDEQFF TRBJ2-1 few TRBV2 -
TGTGCCAGCAGCCAAGGCGGGAGGGGTCAGCCCCAGCATTTT CASSQGGRGQPQHF TRBJ1-5 few TRBV3-1 -
TGTACCAGCAGCCCGACGGGCAGGGGCTACGAGCAGTACTTC CTSSPTGRGYEQYF TRBJ2-7 - TRBV7-3 -
TGCAGTGCTCTCCCCCCGGGACGGGCAAAATGGTACGCGTATTTT CSALPPGRAKWYAYF TRBJ2-3 - TRBV20-1 -
TGTGCCAGCAGTCTAGGAGGACGGGCCTACGAGCAGTACTTC CASSLGGRAYEQYF TRBJ2-7 many TRBV12-3/TRBV12-4 -
TGTGCCAGCGCATGGGGACCGAACGTATACGAGCAGTACTTC CASAWGPNVYEQYF TRBJ2-7 few TRBV13 -
TGCGCCAGCAGACCCACAGGGTCCGGAAACACCATATATTTT CASRPTGSGNTIYF TRBJ1-3 once TRBV5-1 -
TGTGCCAGCAGCTTAGGGCCGGGTCCCGGGACTGAAGCTTTCTTT CASSLGPGPGTEAFF TRBJ1-1 - TRBV11-2 -